The 28 T cell receptor beta chains reported below all come from one sample, sequenced in a study of OX40 agonist ivuxolimab in advanced cancers. The repertoire was sequenced with immunoSEQ multiplex PCR; TCRdb's copy has only in-frame clones and lacks some. The sample comprises tens of thousands of clones, about 89% of which are singletons, and about 4% rests with the top ten. Sequencing used CD4+ or CD8+ T cells sorted from blood, obtained in a trial of the OX40 agonist ivuxolimab. These receptors came from an adult with an advanced solid tumor such as melanoma, head and neck, liver or kidney cancer.

The V and J genes are TRBV7-9 and TRBJ2-1, with D unclear. The CDR3 length is 13 residues. V lost 2 bases to trimming and J lost 6 bases, with 8 bases between them. The V gene's germline CDR1 is SEHNR and CDR2 FQNEAQ (reference sequence). The CDR3: CASSLPLTNEQFF. DNA of the CDR3: TGTGCCAGCAGCTTACCACTTACCAATGAGCAGTTCTTC.

V gene TRBV19 combines with J gene TRBJ1-2; D unresolved. Trimming took 7 bases from V and 6 from J, leaving 12 bases between them. Germline lookup yields CDR1 LNHDA and CDR2 SQIVND (reference sequence). The CDR3 is 12 residues long. The CDR3 DNA follows: TGTGCCAGTAACCCTAACACCCATGGCTACACCTTC. This sequence encodes CASNPNTHGYTF.

The chain recombines TRBV2 with TRBJ1-2, with 8 bases identical to TRBD1. The CDR3 sequence is 14 residues long. The germline CDR1 and CDR2 sequences are SNHLY and FYNNEI. Germline trimming cut 6 bases from V and 8 bases from J; bases unmatched to any gene: 11. The CDR3 sequence: CASRRDRSAEGYTF. In nucleotides, the CDR3 is TGTGCCAGCAGAAGGGACAGGTCGGCCGAGGGCTACACCTTC.

The rearrangement links TRBV14 to TRBJ1-4; 9 bases agree with TRBD1. V lost 0 bases to trimming and J lost 7 bases; unmatched junction nucleotides: 9. The CDR3 covers 17 residues. Germline CDR1 and CDR2: SGHDN and FVKESK. The CDR3: CASSQDYYGTGFEKLFF. The DNA of the CDR3 is TGTGCCAGCAGCCAAGATTATTATGGGACAGGGTTTGAAAAACTGTTTTTT.

In DNA, the CDR3 is TGCGCCAGCAGCTGGCCGGTGGGGAAGACAGATACGCAGTATTTT. Its translation is CASSWPVGKTDTQYF. This rearrangement joins TRBV5-1 to TRBJ2-3, with D unclear. The length of the CDR3 is 15 residues. Deletions cut 3 bases from V and 3 bases from J, with 14 bases between. Germline loops: CDR1 SGHRS, CDR2 YFSETQ.

The chain recombines TRBV28 with TRBJ1-1; D not certain. This CDR3 region has 13 residues. V shed 6 bases and J shed 4 bases, with 12 bases lying between them. CDR1 is MDHEN, CDR2 SYDVKM, per germline. The CDR3 loop is CASRGPWATEAFF. The DNA for the CDR3 is TGTGCCAGCAGAGGCCCGTGGGCCACTGAAGCTTTCTTT.

V usage is TRBV5-1 and J usage is TRBJ2-1; 10 nucleotides match TRBD2. CDR1 and CDR2 (germline): SGHRS, YFSETQ. With V trimmed by 4 bases and J by 9 bases, 19 bases remained unmatched. The CDR3 length is 18 residues. DNA of the CDR3: TGCGCCAGCAGCCTCACGACAAATAGCGGGGGGCCCCCCGGTGAGCAGTTCTTC. Its translation is CASSLTTNSGGPPGEQFF.

This clone came up once. The chain carries TRBV29-1 and TRBJ2-7; 11 bases match TRBD2. The CDR3 runs 14 residues. Germline CDR1 reads SQVTM; CDR2 reads ANQGSEA. Trimming at V came to 4 bases and at J to 3 bases, leaving 5 bases not matched to a gene. The CDR3 here is CSVVATSGNYEQYF. The CDR3 coding sequence is TGCAGCGTTGTCGCGACTAGCGGGAACTACGAGCAGTACTTC.

The V and J genes are TRBV27 and TRBJ1-2, with 9 bases aligning to TRBD1. V gave up 6 bases and J gave up 3 bases; unmatched junction bases: 11. The germline V gene has CDR1 MNHEY and CDR2 SMNVEV (reference sequence). The CDR3 runs to 16 residues. The CDR3: CASSPMTGGLHYGYTF. The CDR3 DNA is TGTGCCAGCAGCCCAATGACAGGGGGATTACACTATGGCTACACCTTC.

A single count supports this clone. The genes are TRBV29-1 and TRBJ1-2, with D unclear. CDR1 is SQVTM and CDR2 is ANQGSEA in the germline V gene. Trimming removed 2 bases at V and 4 bases at J, with 5 bases between. This CDR3 is 11 amino acids long. The DNA for the CDR3 is TGCAGCGTTGAAAGGACCTATGGCTACACCTTC. Translating gives CSVERTYGYTF.

The V and J genes are TRBV4-1 and TRBJ2-7; perhaps TRBD1 as D (7 bases). V gave up 3 bases and J gave up 7 bases, with 31 bases separating them. This CDR3 has 19 residues. Germline values: CDR1 MGHRA, CDR2 YSYEKL. CDR3 region: CASSQESGPGDTGTEEQYV. The CDR3 DNA sequence: TGCGCCAGCAGCCAGGAAAGCGGGCCCGGGGATACCGGGACAGAAGAGCAGTACGTC.

The V gene is TRBV27, the J gene TRBJ2-7, with D tentatively TRBD2 (6 bases). Germline V CDR1 and CDR2: MNHEY, SMNVEV (reference sequence). The CDR3 extends over 15 amino acids. The V end was cut by 2 bases, the J end by 3 bases, with 14 bases between. The CDR3 sequence: CASSLRGSGRYEQYF. The CDR3 DNA follows: TGTGCCAGCAGTTTACGAGGGAGCGGGCGCTACGAGCAGTACTTC.

V and J are TRBV19 and TRBJ1-4, with 10 bases that match TRBD1. In germline, CDR1 is LNHDA, CDR2 SQIVND (reference sequence). V dropped 6 bases and J dropped 6; count of bases not matched to a gene: 4. The CDR3 covers 14 residues. As DNA, the CDR3 is TGTGCCAGTAGCCCCGGACAGGGGGATGAAAAACTGTTTTTT. Encoded protein: CASSPGQGDEKLFF.

The V call is TRBV4-2, the J call TRBJ2-1, with a possible D match to TRBD2 (6 bases). The germline V and J ends were trimmed by 3 bases and 10 bases, with 19 bases remaining between them. The CDR3 runs 15 residues. The germline gives CDR1 LGHNA, CDR2 YNFKEQ. The CDR3: CASSQATGLRGEQFF. In nucleotides, the CDR3 is TGTGCCAGCAGCCAGGCCACGGGACTCCGAGGGGAGCAGTTCTTC.

V gene TRBV7-9 combines with J gene TRBJ2-1; D is unclear. In germline, CDR1 is SEHNR, CDR2 FQNEAQ (reference sequence). Trimming removed 2 bases at V and 0 bases at J, with 8 bases between. The CDR3 sequence is 15 residues long. The CDR3 protein is CASSLRLSSYNEQFF. The CDR3 DNA reads TGTGCCAGCAGCTTACGTTTGAGCTCCTACAATGAGCAGTTCTTC.

This sequence joins TRBV7-9 and TRBJ1-1; maybe TRBD1 (6 bases). CDR1 is SEHNR, CDR2 FQNEAQ, per germline (reference sequence). V lost 5 bases to trimming and J lost 7 bases, with 23 bases between them. The CDR3 runs to 16 residues. The chain's CDR3 is CASSQGPVVGLSEAFF. In nucleotides, the CDR3 is TGTGCCAGCAGCCAGGGGCCAGTTGTGGGCTTAAGTGAAGCTTTCTTT.

This chain links TRBV9 with TRBJ2-1; TRBD2 aligns across 9 bases. With V trimmed by 4 bases and J by 9 bases, 8 bases remained unmatched. Per germline, CDR1 SGDLS and CDR2 YYNGEE. The CDR3 spans 14 residues. This chain's CDR3 is CASSSGTSLLEQFF. CDR3 coding DNA: TGTGCCAGCAGCTCAGGGACTAGCTTGCTTGAGCAGTTCTTC.

The J gene is TRBJ1-4, the V gene TRBV7-8, with 8 bases matching TRBD1. V was pared by 6 bases and J by 3 bases, with 6 bases of the junction left unmatched. Germline CDR1 and CDR2: SGHVS and FQNEAQ. The CDR3 loop spans 15 amino acids. CDR3 bases: TGTGCCAGCAGTCGTGGGGACAGGCCTAATGAAAAACTGTTTTTT. Amino acid sequence: CASSRGDRPNEKLFF.

This chain uses TRBV7-3 with TRBJ2-5; 9 bases agree with TRBD2. Germline V gene lookup returns CDR1 SGHTA and CDR2 FQGTGA. The CDR3 is made up of 15 amino acids. V dropped 2 bases and J dropped 4; count of bases not matched to a gene: 5. The CDR3 DNA follows: TGTGCCAGCAGCTTATCTAGCGGGGTTGTAGAGACCCAGTACTTC. Its translation: CASSLSSGVVETQYF.

The chain couples TRBV7-9 to TRBJ2-1, with D perhaps TRBD1 or TRBD2 (5 bases each). CDR1 is SEHNR and CDR2 is FQNEAQ in the germline V gene (reference sequence). CDR3 size: 11 residues. Trimming took 5 bases from V and 6 from J, leaving 5 bases between them. The CDR3 bases are TGTGCCAGCAGCGGGGGCAATGAGCAGTTCTTC. This sequence encodes CASSGGNEQFF.

This chain connects TRBV4-1 to TRBJ2-7, with D perhaps TRBD1 (5 bases). Germline values: CDR1 MGHRA, CDR2 YSYEKL. CDR3 length equals 14 residues. The V end lost 1 base, the J end lost 5 bases, and 12 bases lay between the germline ends. The CDR3 DNA reads as TGCGCCAGCAGCCAAGGGGCAGGGCTTCACGAGCAGTACTTC. It yields the protein CASSQGAGLHEQYF.

The V and J genes are TRBV11-3 and TRBJ2-1, with 7 bases matching TRBD2. The CDR3 is 15 amino acids. Per germline, CDR1 SGHNT and CDR2 YENEEA. V shed 2 bases and J 4 bases; nucleotides not matched to a gene: 5. The CDR3 sequence is CASSLRGGVYNEQFF. CDR3 DNA sequence: TGTGCCAGCAGCTTACGCGGGGGAGTATACAATGAGCAGTTCTTC.

V gene TRBV7-6 combines with J gene TRBJ1-1, with D maybe TRBD1 (6 bases). The germline V gene encodes CDR1 SGHVS and CDR2 FNYEAQ. Between the trimmed V and J ends, which lost 5 bases and 3 bases, there was a span of 13 bases. CDR3 size: 14 residues. This CDR3 reads CASSPGGPDTEAFF. In DNA form, the CDR3 reads TGTGCCAGCAGCCCGGGGGGGCCGGACACTGAAGCTTTCTTT.

This chain uses TRBV27 with TRBJ2-7, with D possibly matching TRBD2 (6 bases). The CDR3 length is 14 residues. The germline V gene encodes CDR1 MNHEY and CDR2 SMNVEV (reference sequence). With 3 bases removed from V and 4 bases from J, the gap between germline ends came to 13 bases. The CDR3, as DNA: TGTGCCAGCAGTTTCACCGGGAGCTTGTACGAGCAGTACTTC. It specifies CASSFTGSLYEQYF.

The chain recombines TRBV7-6 with TRBJ2-1; D is perhaps TRBD2 (5 bases). Germline assignment: CDR1 SGHVS and CDR2 FNYEAQ. The CDR3 contains 14 residues. Deletions cut 0 bases from V and 7 bases from J, with 10 bases between. The CDR3 sequence is CASSLAGSGNEQFF. CDR3 sequence (DNA): TGTGCCAGCAGCTTAGCGGGGTCGGGGAATGAGCAGTTCTTC.

This chain joins TRBV5-1 and TRBJ2-1; no firm D call. Trimming removed 7 bases from V and 4 bases from J, with 12 bases in between. The V gene's germline CDR1 is SGHRS and CDR2 YFSETQ. The CDR3 runs 13 residues. CDR3 sequence (DNA): TGCGCCAGCGCTACCGGGCAATACAATGAGCAGTTCTTC. This gives the protein CASATGQYNEQFF.

The chain links TRBV6-5 to TRBJ2-7; D is perhaps TRBD1 (6 bases). The germline gives CDR1 MNHEY, CDR2 SVGAGI. V gave up 6 bases and J gave up 4 bases, with 16 bases separating them. CDR3 length equals 14 residues. The CDR3 DNA reads TGTGCCAGCAGCCCGCCGGGACAACAATACGAGCAGTACTTC. Its translation is CASSPPGQQYEQYF.

The chain has TRBV9 and TRBJ2-4; 7 nucleotides line up with TRBD1. Germline CDR1 is SGDLS and CDR2 is YYNGEE. With 3 bases clipped from V and 8 bases from J, the junction kept 8 bases outside the gene matches. This CDR3 is 14 amino acids long. CDR3 residues: CASSGTGRGDIQYF. The CDR3 nucleotides read TGTGCCAGCAGCGGGACAGGTCGAGGGGACATTCAGTACTTC. Using reference TRBV9 and TRBJ2-4 for the parts outside the CDR3, the full variable domain is DSGVTQTPKHLITATGQRVTLRCSPRSGDLSVYWYQQSLDQGLQFLIQYYNGEERAKGNILERFSAQQFPDLHSELNLSSLELGDSALYFCASSGTGRGDIQYFGAGTRLSVL.